A single sample is the source of the 3 T cell receptor beta chains below, sequenced in a study of blood T cell repertoires in COVID-19. Generated by immunoSEQ multiplex PCR, the TCRdb table keeps only in-frame clones and is missing some. The sample holds fewer than 80,000 clones, nearly 90% seen once. The material sequenced was peripheral blood. The receptor source for this set is a man aged 50-59 years with acute or convalescent COVID-19.

The chain has TRBV28 and TRBJ2-1; the D is unclear. V lost 4 bases, J lost 6 bases, and 10 bases lay in between. CDR3 length equals 13 residues. Per the germline V gene, CDR1 is MDHEN and CDR2 is SYDVKM. The CDR3 sequence is CASSSPLSNEQFF. The CDR3 DNA follows: TGTGCCAGCAGTTCCCCCCTGTCCAATGAGCAGTTCTTC.

The genes are TRBV7-8 and TRBJ2-7; 9 bases align to TRBD1. The CDR3 is 14 amino acids. Germline lookup yields CDR1 SGHVS and CDR2 FQNEAQ. The V gene end was trimmed by 1 base and the J gene end by 6 bases; junction bases not matched to a gene: 4. DNA of the CDR3: TGTGCCAGCAGCTTAGGAGGACAGGGGTTCGAGCAGTACTTC. Amino acid sequence: CASSLGGQGFEQYF.

This clone is medium-sized in the sample. For the CDR3, the DNA is TGCGCCAGCAGCTCCGGGACACAGAGCACAGATACGCAGTATTTT. Its protein is CASSSGTQSTDTQYF. The chain employs TRBV5-1 and TRBJ2-3; a possible D gene is TRBD1 (6 bases). CDR1 is SGHRS, CDR2 YFSETQ, per germline. There are 15 residues in the CDR3. V was shortened by 3 bases and J by 0 bases, with 11 bases between the two germline ends.